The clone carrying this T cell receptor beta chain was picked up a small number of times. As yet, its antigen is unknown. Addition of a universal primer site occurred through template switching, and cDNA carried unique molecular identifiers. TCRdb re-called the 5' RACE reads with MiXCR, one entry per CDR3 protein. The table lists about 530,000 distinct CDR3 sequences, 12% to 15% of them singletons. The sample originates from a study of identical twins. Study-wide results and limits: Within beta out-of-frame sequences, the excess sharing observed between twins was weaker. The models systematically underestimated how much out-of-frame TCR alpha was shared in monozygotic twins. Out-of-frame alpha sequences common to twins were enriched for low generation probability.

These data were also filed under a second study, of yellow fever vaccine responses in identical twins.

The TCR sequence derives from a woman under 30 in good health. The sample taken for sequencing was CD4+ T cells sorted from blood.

The CDR3, as DNA: TGTGCCAGCAGGGAAAGGACAGGCGGGTCGGGAGTGGAGTACTTC. Translation: CASRERTGGSGVEYF. This chain links TRBV28 with TRBJ2-5; possibly TRBD1 for D (7 bases). The CDR3 extends over 15 amino acids. V lost 6 bases to trimming and J lost 12 bases, with 26 bases between them. Germline lookup yields CDR1 MDHEN and CDR2 SYDVKM.